These 14 T cell receptor beta chains came from one sample sequenced in a study of cytomegalovirus exposure and HLA in healthy donors. The assay was immunoSEQ multiplex PCR, and TCRdb's table has in-frame clones only and misses some. The repertoire has roughly 130,000 clones, about 88% of them found once; the top ten carry roughly 9.2%. Material: PBMCs. The receptors originated from a woman younger than 30 in good health and CMV-seropositive.

This chain joins TRBV27 and TRBJ2-3; maybe TRBD1 (5 bases). Trimming took off 2 bases at V and 4 bases at J, with 16 bases between the two ends. Germline V gene data show CDR1 as MNHEY and CDR2 as SMNVEV (reference sequence). CDR3 length: 16 residues. The CDR3 here is CASSLAGRPGSDTQYF. The CDR3 DNA is TGTGCCAGCAGTTTAGCAGGGCGCCCCGGCTCAGATACGCAGTATTTT.

V is TRBV7-3 and J is TRBJ1-2; 7 bases line up with TRBD1. The CDR3 totals 14 residues. Unmatched junction bases numbered 3, after V lost 1 base and J lost 4 bases. The V gene's germline CDR1 is SGHTA and CDR2 FQGTGA. The CDR3 is CASSLNAGGYGYTF. DNA of the CDR3: TGTGCCAGCAGCTTAAATGCAGGGGGCTATGGCTACACCTTC.

The chain joins TRBV16 to TRBJ1-2; weak D call: TRBD1 (5 bases). Germline V gene sequence: CDR1 KGHSY, CDR2 FQNENV. The CDR3 has 14 amino acids. The V end lost 4 bases, the J end lost 8 bases, and 17 bases lay between the germline ends. The CDR3 sequence is CASSRLGGDSGYTF. CDR3 bases: TGTGCCAGCAGCCGCCTCGGTGGGGACTCGGGCTACACCTTC.

This rearrangement joins TRBV4-1 to TRBJ2-7, with 8 bases matching TRBD2. V dropped 4 bases and J dropped 2; count of bases not matched to a gene: 13. CDR3 length equals 17 residues. Germline CDR1 and CDR2: MGHRA and YSYEKL. The chain's CDR3 is CASSRYSEGLGTYEQYF. In DNA form, the CDR3 reads TGCGCCAGCAGCCGGTACTCGGAGGGACTAGGGACCTACGAGCAGTACTTC.

The rearrangement joins TRBV18 to TRBJ2-5; the D is unclear. The length of the CDR3 is 13 residues. CDR1 is KGHSH and CDR2 is LQKENI in the germline V gene. Trimming pared 9 bases from V and 3 bases from J, leaving 14 bases between. CDR3 nucleotide sequence: TGTGCCAGTCGCCAAGCAGGAAAAGAGACCCAGTACTTC. Translated: CASRQAGKETQYF.

The chain combines TRBV18 with TRBJ2-5; D is undetermined. Trimming removed 8 bases from V and 7 bases from J, with 8 bases in between. Germline-derived CDR1 and CDR2 are KGHSH and LQKENI. This CDR3 is 10 amino acids long. CDR3: CASPAGTQYF. DNA for the CDR3: TGTGCCAGCCCCGCCGGGACCCAGTACTTC.

V is TRBV12-5 and J is TRBJ2-1; weak D call: TRBD2 (6 bases). This CDR3 is built from 15 residues. Germline-derived CDR1 and CDR2 are LGHNT and FRNRAP. V was cut by 5 bases and J by 0 bases, with 11 bases left in between. CDR3 in amino acids: CASGQGLSSYNEQFF. CDR3 bases: TGTGCTAGTGGTCAGGGACTGAGCTCCTACAATGAGCAGTTCTTC.

The rearrangement joins TRBV28 to TRBJ2-1; a possible D gene is TRBD1 (6 bases). Trimming shortened V by 5 bases and J by 5 bases, and 19 bases separated the two germline ends. This CDR3 contains 16 residues. Per the germline V gene, CDR1 is MDHEN and CDR2 is SYDVKM. This chain's CDR3 is CASSGWGTGPNNEQFF. CDR3 DNA sequence: TGTGCCAGCAGTGGGTGGGGTACAGGGCCTAACAATGAGCAGTTCTTC.

The J gene is TRBJ2-7, the V gene TRBV6-1, with 9 bases fitting TRBD1. The CDR3 spans 14 residues. Losses at the gene ends were 4 bases for V and 2 bases for J; bases not matched to a gene: 3. CDR1 is MNHNS and CDR2 is SASEGT in the germline V gene. The CDR3 nucleotides are TGTGCCAGCAGTGGGACAGGGGCGGCCTACGAGCAGTACTTC. Residues: CASSGTGAAYEQYF.

Note on this clone: The germline gene is not matched at one end of the junction; a read error may be the cause. This chain connects TRBV2 to TRBJ1-1; D gene uncertain. The CDR3 runs 13 residues. Germline V gives CDR1 SNHLY, CDR2 FYNNEI. The CDR3 DNA sequence: TGTGCCAGCGGTGACTCCGGGCGGGCTGAAGCTTTCTTT. Its protein product is CASGDSGRAEAFF.

The chain employs TRBV2 and TRBJ1-1, with D perhaps matching TRBD1 (6 bases). V was pared by 4 bases and J by 10 bases, with 13 bases between. CDR3 length: 12 amino acids. Germline lookup yields CDR1 SNHLY and CDR2 FYNNEI. DNA of the CDR3: TGTGCCAGCAGTGGAGAAGTACAGGGAGCTTTCTTT. It codes for CASSGEVQGAFF.

The sample holds a few counts of this clone. This chain connects TRBV6-1 to TRBJ2-7, with 7 bases lining up with TRBD1. CDR3 length: 13 amino acids. Germline V gene data show CDR1 as MNHNS and CDR2 as SASEGT. V lost 6 bases and J lost 3; bases outside the gene matches: 5. CDR3 amino acids: CASSYGQVYEQYF. In DNA, the CDR3 is TGTGCCAGCAGCTACGGACAGGTCTACGAGCAGTACTTC.

This sequence joins TRBV18 and TRBJ2-7, with D possibly TRBD1 on 5 matching bases. The ends were cut back, 0 bases at V and 2 bases at J, with 8 bases in the middle. CDR1 is KGHSH, CDR2 LQKENI, per germline. This CDR3 spans 14 amino acids. CDR3 region: CASSPPQGTYEQYF. In DNA, the CDR3 is TGTGCCAGCTCACCACCGCAGGGTACCTACGAGCAGTACTTC.

The chain joins TRBV28 to TRBJ1-6; D is possibly TRBD1 (6 bases). Germline CDR1 and CDR2: MDHEN and SYDVKM. With 6 bases removed from V and 5 bases from J, the gap between germline ends came to 14 bases. The CDR3 loop spans 15 amino acids. CDR3: CASRKQGLDNSPLHF. The CDR3 nucleotides read TGTGCCAGCAGAAAACAGGGTTTGGATAATTCACCCCTCCACTTT.